A selection of T cell receptor beta chains follows, all from one sample in a study of T cells in Graves' hyperthyroidism and ophthalmopathy. One entry per CDR3 protein, called by TCRdb with MiXCR from the multiplex PCR reads. The sample has 500,000 or so distinct CDR3 sequences, about 16% seen once. Sequencing used blood. These receptors were collected from a woman in her 30s with Graves' ophthalmopathy. Both conserved end residues are part of each CDR3. A D gene is named only where the DNA matches it firmly. Clone sizes are given selectively: once, few, many, or a class where the clone is expanded.

few,TRBJ1-2,NA,TRBV4-3,CASSQDSRRYGYTF,TGCGCCAGCAGCCAAGATTCCAGGCGCTATGGCTACACCTTC
few,TRBJ2-2,TRBD2,TRBV7-9,CASSLDGTSGIGELFF,TGTGCCAGCAGCTTAGACGGGACTAGCGGAATAGGGGAGCTGTTTTTT
many,TRBJ2-7,NA,TRBV2,CASSEGGGSSYEQYF,TGTGCCAGCAGTGAAGGGGGTGGGAGCTCCTACGAGCAGTACTTC
many,TRBJ1-5,TRBD1,TRBV20-1,CSVEQGAPQPQHF,TGCAGTGTCGAACAGGGGGCGCCTCAGCCCCAGCATTTT
NA,TRBJ1-3,NA,TRBV29-1,CSVEDQGSNTIYF,TGCAGCGTTGAAGATCAGGGTTCCAACACCATATATTTT
few,TRBJ2-7,NA,TRBV7-9,CASSASSPYEQYF,TGTGCCAGCAGCGCGTCGTCCCCCTACGAGCAGTACTTC
few,TRBJ1-1,NA,TRBV29-1,CSVEVRGRNTEAFF,TGCAGCGTTGAAGTTCGGGGGAGGAACACTGAAGCTTTCTTT
many,TRBJ1-5,NA,TRBV12-3/TRBV12-4,CASSLAQGSNQPQHF,TGTGCCAGCAGTTTAGCACAGGGCAGCAATCAGCCCCAGCATTTT
few,TRBJ1-4,NA,TRBV6-1,CASSGVGLHEKLFF,TGTGCCAGCAGTGGTGTAGGGCTTCATGAAAAACTGTTTTTT
many,TRBJ2-2,NA,TRBV20-1,CSARASRGTPGELFF,TGCAGTGCTAGAGCGTCTAGAGGAACCCCCGGGGAGCTGTTTTTT
many,TRBJ1-2,NA,TRBV30,CAWSGVRGPYGYTF,TGTGCCTGGAGTGGGGTCAGGGGACCCTATGGCTACACCTTC
NA,TRBJ2-3,NA,TRBV2,CASSELGRAPDTQYF,TGTGCCAGCAGTGAGTTGGGCAGGGCCCCAGATACGCAGTATTTT
few,TRBJ1-2,NA,TRBV6-1,CASSASRGYYGYTF,TGTGCCAGCAGTGCATCCAGGGGCTACTATGGCTACACCTTC
many,TRBJ2-3,NA,TRBV7-2,CASSRLDSTSTDTQYF,TGTGCCAGCAGCCGCCTCGACAGTACATCCACAGATACGCAGTATTTT
NA,TRBJ2-4,NA,TRBV6-1,CASSEGTGRIQYF,TGTGCCAGCAGTGAAGGAACAGGGCGCATTCAGTACTTC
many,TRBJ2-7,NA,TRBV18,CASSPISPALEQYF,TGTGCCAGCTCACCAATTTCCCCGGCACTCGAGCAGTACTTC
few,TRBJ1-4,NA,TRBV9,CASSPRGANEKLFF,TGTGCCAGCAGCCCAAGGGGGGCTAATGAAAAACTGTTTTTT
few,TRBJ2-5,NA,TRBV29-1,CSVEGDATQETQYF,TGCAGCGTTGAAGGCGACGCCACACAAGAGACCCAGTACTTC
NA,TRBJ2-1,TRBD2,TRBV18,CASSPQTSGSNEQFF,TGTGCCAGCTCACCCCAGACTAGCGGGAGTAATGAGCAGTTCTTC
many,TRBJ2-1,TRBD2,TRBV20-1,CSAEGTSGRNNEQFF,TGCAGTGCTGAGGGTACTAGCGGAAGAAACAATGAGCAGTTCTTC
NA,TRBJ1-4,NA,TRBV7-9,CASSLSTGGTEKLFF,TGTGCCAGCAGCTTAAGTACGGGGGGGACTGAAAAACTGTTTTTT
NA,TRBJ1-1,TRBD1,TRBV6-1,CASSKTGGGSTEAFF,TGTGCCAGCAGTAAGACAGGGGGCGGCAGCACTGAAGCTTTCTTT
few,TRBJ2-1,NA,TRBV19,CASSKRGDFMRPTNEQFF,TGTGCCAGTAGTAAAAGGGGGGATTTTATGCGCCCGACCAATGAGCAGTTCTTC
few,TRBJ2-1,TRBD2,TRBV20-1,CSATASLTSGRAMGTYNEQFF,TGCAGTGCTACCGCATCCCTGACTAGCGGGAGGGCCATGGGAACCTACAATGAGCAGTTCTTC
NA,TRBJ2-1,TRBD1,TRBV29-1,CSVDGTGLDEQFF,TGCAGCGTTGATGGGACAGGACTCGATGAGCAGTTCTTC
NA,TRBJ2-2,NA,TRBV6-2/TRBV6-3,CASSYPVGELFF,TGTGCCAGCAGTTACCCCGTCGGGGAGCTGTTTTTT
many,TRBJ2-3,TRBD2,TRBV24-1,CATSDPSGEKRNTQYF,TGTGCCACCAGTGACCCCAGCGGGGAGAAACGTAATACGCAGTATTTT
many,TRBJ1-2,NA,TRBV3-1,CASSQGPNYGYTF,TGTGCCAGCAGCCAAGGCCCGAATTATGGCTACACCTTC
few,TRBJ1-2,NA,TRBV5-1,CASSLGDLGLVRYGYTF,TGCGCCAGCAGCTTGGGGGACCTGGGGTTGGTCCGCTATGGCTACACCTTC
many,TRBJ2-3,NA,TRBV5-1,CASSLKHPTDTQYF,TGCGCCAGCAGCTTAAAACATCCGACAGATACGCAGTATTTT
many,TRBJ2-1,NA,TRBV28,CASSFSAYNEQFF,TGTGCCAGCAGTTTTTCCGCCTACAATGAGCAGTTCTTC
many,TRBJ2-5,TRBD1,TRBV28,CASSYSGGRETQYF,TGTGCCAGCAGTTACTCAGGGGGCAGAGAGACCCAGTACTTC
many,TRBJ2-7,NA,TRBV7-2,CASSLGRISYEQYF,TGTGCCAGCAGCTTGGGGAGGATTTCCTACGAGCAGTACTTC
many,TRBJ2-5,TRBD2,TRBV20-1,CSARVGTSGIQETQYF,TGCAGTGCTAGAGTCGGGACTAGCGGAATCCAAGAGACCCAGTACTTC